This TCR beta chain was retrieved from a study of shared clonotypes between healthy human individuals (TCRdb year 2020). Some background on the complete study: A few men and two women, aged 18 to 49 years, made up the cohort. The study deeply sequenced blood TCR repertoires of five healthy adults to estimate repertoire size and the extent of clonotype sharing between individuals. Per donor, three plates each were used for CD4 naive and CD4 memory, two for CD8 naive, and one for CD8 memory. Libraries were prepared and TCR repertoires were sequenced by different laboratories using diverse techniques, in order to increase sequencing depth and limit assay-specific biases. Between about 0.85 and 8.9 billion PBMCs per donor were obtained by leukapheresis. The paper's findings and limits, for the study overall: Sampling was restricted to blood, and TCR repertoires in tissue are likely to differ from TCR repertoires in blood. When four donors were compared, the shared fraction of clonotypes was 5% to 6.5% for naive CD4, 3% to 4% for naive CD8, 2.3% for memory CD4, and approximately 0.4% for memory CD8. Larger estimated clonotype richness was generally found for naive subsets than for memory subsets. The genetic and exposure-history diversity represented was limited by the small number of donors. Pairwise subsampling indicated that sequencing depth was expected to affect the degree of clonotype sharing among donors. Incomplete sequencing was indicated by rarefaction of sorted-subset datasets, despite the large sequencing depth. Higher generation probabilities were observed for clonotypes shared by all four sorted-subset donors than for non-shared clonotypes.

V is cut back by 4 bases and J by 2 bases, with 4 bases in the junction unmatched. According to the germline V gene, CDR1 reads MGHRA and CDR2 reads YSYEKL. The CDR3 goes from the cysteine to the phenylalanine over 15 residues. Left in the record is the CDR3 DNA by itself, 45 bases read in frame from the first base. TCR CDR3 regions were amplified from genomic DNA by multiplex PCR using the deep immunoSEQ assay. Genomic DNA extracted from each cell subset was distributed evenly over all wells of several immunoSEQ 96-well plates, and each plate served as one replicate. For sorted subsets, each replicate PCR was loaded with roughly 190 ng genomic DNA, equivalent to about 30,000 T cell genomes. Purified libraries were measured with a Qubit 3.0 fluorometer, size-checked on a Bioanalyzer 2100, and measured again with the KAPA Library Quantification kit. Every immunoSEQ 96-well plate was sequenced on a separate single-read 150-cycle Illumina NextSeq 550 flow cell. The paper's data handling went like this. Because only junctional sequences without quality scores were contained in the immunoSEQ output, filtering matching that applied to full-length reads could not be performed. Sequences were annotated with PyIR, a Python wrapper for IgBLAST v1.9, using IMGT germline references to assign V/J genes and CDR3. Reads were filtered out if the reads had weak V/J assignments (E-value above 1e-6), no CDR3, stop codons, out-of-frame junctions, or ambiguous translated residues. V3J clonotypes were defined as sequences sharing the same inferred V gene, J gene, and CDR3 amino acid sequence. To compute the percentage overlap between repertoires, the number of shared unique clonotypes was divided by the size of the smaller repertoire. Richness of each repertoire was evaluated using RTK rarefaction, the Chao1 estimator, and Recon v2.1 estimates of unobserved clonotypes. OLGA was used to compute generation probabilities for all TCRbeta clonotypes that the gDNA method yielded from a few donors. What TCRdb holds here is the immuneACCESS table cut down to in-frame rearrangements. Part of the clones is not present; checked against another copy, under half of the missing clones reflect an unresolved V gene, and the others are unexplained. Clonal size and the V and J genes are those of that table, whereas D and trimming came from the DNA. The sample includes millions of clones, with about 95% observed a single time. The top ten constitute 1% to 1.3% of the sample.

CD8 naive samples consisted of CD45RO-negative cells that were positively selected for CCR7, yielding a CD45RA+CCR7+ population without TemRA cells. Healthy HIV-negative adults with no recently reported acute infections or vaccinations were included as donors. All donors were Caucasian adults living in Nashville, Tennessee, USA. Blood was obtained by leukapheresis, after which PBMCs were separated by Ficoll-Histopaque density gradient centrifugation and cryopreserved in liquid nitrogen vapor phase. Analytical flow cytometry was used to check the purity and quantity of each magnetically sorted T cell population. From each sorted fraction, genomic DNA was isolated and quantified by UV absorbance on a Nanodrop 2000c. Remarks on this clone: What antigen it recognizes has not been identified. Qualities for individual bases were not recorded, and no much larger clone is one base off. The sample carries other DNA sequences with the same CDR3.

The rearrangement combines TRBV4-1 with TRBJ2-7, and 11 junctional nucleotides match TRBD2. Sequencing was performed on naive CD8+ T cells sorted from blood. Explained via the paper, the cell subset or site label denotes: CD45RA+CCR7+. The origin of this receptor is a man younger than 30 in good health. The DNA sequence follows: TGCGCCAGCAGCCCCCTAGCGGGGGGACCCTACGAGCAGTACTTC. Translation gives CASSPLAGGPYEQYF.